Following are 6 T cell receptor beta chains from one sample sequenced in a study of cytomegalovirus exposure and HLA in healthy donors. 60 Vbeta and 13 Jbeta primers were used in PCR. The protocol was immunoSEQ multiplex PCR, while the TCRdb copy is restricted to in-frame clones and leaves out a portion. Here the sample spans about 140,000 clones, approximately 70% being singletons. The specimen sequenced was PBMCs. Source of these receptors: a woman in her thirties in good health and CMV-seronegative.

The gene calls are TRBV28 and TRBJ2-7, with TRBD2 identical over 13 bases. Germline CDR1 is MDHEN and CDR2 is SYDVKM. The length of the CDR3 is 15 residues. J was trimmed by 6 bases and V by 5 bases; bases with no gene match: 7. This CDR3 reads CASSRTSGSLPEQYF. In DNA, the CDR3 is TGTGCCAGCAGTCGGACTAGCGGGAGTCTTCCCGAGCAGTACTTC.

V and J are TRBV2 and TRBJ1-4; D perhaps matches TRBD1 (6 bases). V was pared by 2 bases and J by 11 bases, with 15 bases between. Germline V gene data show CDR1 as SNHLY and CDR2 as FYNNEI. The CDR3 runs to 14 residues. The CDR3 region is CASSETLNQGKLFF. CDR3 in DNA: TGTGCCAGCAGTGAAACGTTAAACCAGGGGAAACTGTTTTTT. The variable domain in full, with the rest retrieved from reference TRBV2 and TRBJ1-4, is EPEVTQTPSHQVTQMGQEVILRCVPISNHLYFYWYRQILGQKVEFLVSFYNNEISEKSEIFDDQFSVERPDGSNFTLKIRSTKLEDSAMYFCASSETLNQGKLFFGSGTQLSVL.

V and J are TRBV29-1 and TRBJ2-3; 9 bases agree with TRBD1. This CDR3 has 14 amino acids. V trimming: 6 bases; J trimming: 1 base; junction bases outside the gene matches: 5. Germline V lookup: CDR1 SQVTM, CDR2 ANQGSEA. CDR3 nucleotide sequence: TGCAGCGTGTTCACAGGGGGCGGCACAGATACGCAGTATTTT. It codes for CSVFTGGGTDTQYF.

The CDR3 is CASSPTTGNTYEQYF. Here the CDR3 DNA reads TGCGCCAGCAGCCCAACGACAGGGAACACCTACGAGCAGTACTTC. This chain uses TRBV4-1 with TRBJ2-7, with 7 bases lining up with TRBD1. The CDR3 length is 15 residues. In germline, CDR1 is MGHRA, CDR2 YSYEKL. V lost 4 bases to trimming and J lost 2 bases; unmatched junction nucleotides: 8.

A remark on this clone: Distinct nucleotide sequences in the sample also encode this CDR3. The chain combines TRBV6-5 with TRBJ1-5; a weak D match, TRBD1 (5 bases). CDR3 length equals 14 residues. Looked up from germline, CDR1 is MNHEY and CDR2 is SVGAGI. Deletions cut 8 bases from V and 7 bases from J, with 18 bases between. The CDR3: CASGRQGGHQPQHF. The CDR3 DNA sequence: TGTGCCAGCGGACGGCAGGGTGGCCACCAGCCCCAGCATTTT.

The chain is built from TRBV5-4 and TRBJ1-4, with a weak D call TRBD1 (5 bases). This CDR3 comprises 15 residues. Trimming removed 4 bases from V and 0 bases from J, with 10 bases in between. Germline V gene lookup returns CDR1 SGHNT and CDR2 YYREEE (reference sequence). CDR3: CASSIDRATNEKLFF. The CDR3 DNA sequence: TGTGCCAGCAGCATTGACAGAGCAACTAATGAAAAACTGTTTTTT. Supplemented by reference TRBV5-4 and TRBJ1-4, the full variable domain reads ETGVTQSPTHLIKTRGQQVTLRCSSQSGHNTVSWYQQALGQGPQFIFQYYREEENGRGNFPPRFSGLQFPNYSSELNVNALELDDSALYLCASSIDRATNEKLFFGSGTQLSVL.